This T cell receptor (beta chain) was sequenced for a study of blood T cell repertoires in COVID-19. About the study: Collection of acute and convalescent COVID-19 samples took place in the United States, Italy and Spain.

Sequencing used immunoSEQ multiplex PCR; TCRdb keeps in-frame clones, though not all of them. There are around 380,000 clones in the sample; roughly 80% occur only once, and 0.85% to 1.2% lies in the top ten. J lost 9 bases, V lost 0 bases, and 10 bases had no gene match. Germline V gene lookup returns CDR1 MGHRA and CDR2 YSYEKL. The CDR3 contains 17 residues. The genes are TRBV4-1 and TRBJ2-1; 11 nucleotides line up with TRBD2. The sequencing sample was made of peripheral blood. This TCR derives from a human donor with acute or convalescent COVID-19. The donor label of this sample is uncertain. The CDR3 coding sequence is TGCGCCAGCAGCCAAGAGGGGATAGCGGGGGGGCATTCTGAGCAGTTCTTC. Its protein is CASSQEGIAGGHSEQFF.